This T cell receptor (beta chain) was captured by sequencing in a study of T cell repertoires in cytomegalovirus infection. Overall study context: Public TCR beta signature analysis indicated the presence of both CMV infection and matching HLA type.

CDR3 length equals 17 residues. V lost 5 bases to trimming and J lost 0 bases, with 19 bases between them. Germline CDR1 is MNHEY and CDR2 is SMNVEV (reference sequence). Study-level points and caveats: Within the response measured ex vivo, HLA-C-restricted CMV-specific TCR beta clonotypes were dominant.

Using its own MiXCR run on the reads, TCRdb lists one record per CDR3 protein. The repertoire has some 900,000 distinct CDR3 sequences, 32% of them found once; the top ten carry around 12%. On this clonotype: Its antigen is not known.

The V call is TRBV27, the J call TRBJ1-1; a possible D gene is TRBD1 (5 bases). The TCR was taken from a human donor in good health (CMV status not recorded). Some clones in this sample may be carry-over from other donors' samples. The sample consisted of cultured CD8+ T cells from PBMCs, taken from culture after CMV antigen stimulation. CDR3 in amino acids: CASSTSRGVRMNTEAFF. The CDR3 DNA reads TGTGCCAGCAGTACGTCCCGGGGGGTCAGGATGAACACTGAAGCTTTCTTT.